In its sample, the clone carrying this T cell receptor (beta chain) was seen once. The sample belongs to a study of blood T cell repertoires in COVID-19. Original processing notes: Nucleated cell number was recorded as an estimate derived from reference gene primer amplification. TCRdb keeps only in-frame clones here, not all; method: immunoSEQ multiplex PCR. V and J calls and clone size are those listed in that table; D and trimming were worked out from the DNA. The sample has roughly 240,000 clones; 65% to 90% are singletons. Trimming shortened V by 5 bases and J by 0 bases, and 14 bases separated the two germline ends. The CDR3 has 16 amino acids. Germline CDR1 KGHSH, CDR2 LQKENI.

The TCR comes from a woman aged 70 to 79 with acute or convalescent COVID-19. Sequencing was done on a sample of peripheral blood. The chain is built from TRBV18 and TRBJ1-3, with D possibly being TRBD1 (5 bases). As DNA, the CDR3 is TGTGCCAGCTCATGGGCCAGGGAAACCTCTGGAAACACCATATATTTT. Translated, it gives CASSWARETSGNTIYF.